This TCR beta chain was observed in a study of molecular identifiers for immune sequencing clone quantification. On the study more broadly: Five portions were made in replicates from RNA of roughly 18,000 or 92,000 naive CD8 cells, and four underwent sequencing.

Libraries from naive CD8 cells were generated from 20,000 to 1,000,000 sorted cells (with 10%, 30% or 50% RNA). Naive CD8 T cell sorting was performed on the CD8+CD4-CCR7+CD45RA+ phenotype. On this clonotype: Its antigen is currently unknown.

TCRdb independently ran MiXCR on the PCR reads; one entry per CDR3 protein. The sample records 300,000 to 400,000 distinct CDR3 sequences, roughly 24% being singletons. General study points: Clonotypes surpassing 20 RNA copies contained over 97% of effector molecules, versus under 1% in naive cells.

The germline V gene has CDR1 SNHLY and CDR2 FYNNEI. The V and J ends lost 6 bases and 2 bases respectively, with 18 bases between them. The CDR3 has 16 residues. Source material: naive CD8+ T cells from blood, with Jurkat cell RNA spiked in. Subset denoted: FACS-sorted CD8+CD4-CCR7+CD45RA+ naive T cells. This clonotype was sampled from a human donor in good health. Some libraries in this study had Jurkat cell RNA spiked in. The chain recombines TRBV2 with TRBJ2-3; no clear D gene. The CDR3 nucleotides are TGTGCCAGCAGCCAACCCCGAGACGGAAACACAGATACGCAGTATTTT. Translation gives CASSQPRDGNTDTQYF. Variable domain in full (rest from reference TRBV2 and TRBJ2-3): EPEVTQTPSHQVTQMGQEVILRCVPISNHLYFYWYRQILGQKVEFLVSFYNNEISEKSEIFDDQFSVERPDGSNFTLKIRSTKLEDSAMYFCASSQPRDGNTDTQYFGPGTRLTVL.